Listed below are T cell receptor beta chains from one sample, sequenced in a study of OX40 agonist ivuxolimab in advanced cancers. TCRdb's table, derived via immunoSEQ multiplex PCR, lists solely in-frame clones and lacks some. The sample consists of about 150,000 clones, approximately 94% of them appearing once. This specimen was CD4+ or CD8+ T cells sorted from blood, taken in a trial of the OX40 agonist ivuxolimab. The receptors here all came from an adult with an advanced solid tumor such as melanoma, head and neck, liver or kidney cancer. Both conserved end residues are part of each CDR3. The D gene is left open where the match is weak. Expanded clones are given a class, and other clones once, few, many or no size at all.

j_gene,d_gene,abundance,v_gene,CDR3aa,CDR3nt
TRBJ1-6,.,.,TRBV5-6,CASSFRGNNSPLHF,TGTGCCAGCAGCTTCCGGGGGAATAATTCACCCCTCCACTTT
TRBJ2-3,TRBD2,.,TRBV5-1,CASRVSSGSLNTQYF,TGCGCCAGCAGGGTCTCTAGCGGGTCCCTAAATACGCAGTATTTT
TRBJ2-1,.,.,TRBV28,CASFKQLYNEQFF,TGTGCCAGCTTTAAACAGCTATACAATGAGCAGTTCTTC
TRBJ2-2,TRBD2,.,TRBV4-1,CASSQASGSGNAGELFF,TGCGCCAGCAGCCAAGCTAGCGGGAGCGGTAACGCCGGGGAGCTGTTTTTT
TRBJ2-7,TRBD2,.,TRBV28,CASSPSGRANYEQYF,TGTGCCAGCAGTCCTAGCGGGAGGGCCAACTACGAGCAGTACTTC
TRBJ1-1,TRBD1,.,TRBV5-1,CASSPGQGVTMNTEAFF,TGCGCCAGCAGCCCAGGACAGGGGGTAACCATGAACACTGAAGCTTTCTTT
TRBJ1-2,.,.,TRBV6-5,CASSYSVGVTNYGYTF,TGTGCCAGCAGTTACTCGGTGGGGGTAACTAACTATGGCTACACCTTC
TRBJ2-7,.,.,TRBV7-3,CASSLNSGSGYEQYF,TGTGCCAGCAGCTTAAACTCAGGGTCAGGTTACGAGCAGTACTTC
TRBJ2-1,.,.,TRBV6-6,CASSYSGGDYNEQFF,TGTGCCAGCAGTTACTCCGGTGGGGACTACAATGAGCAGTTCTTC
TRBJ1-4,TRBD1,.,TRBV5-5,CASSLGGQGGEKLFF,TGTGCCAGCAGCTTAGGGGGACAGGGAGGAGAAAAACTGTTTTTT
TRBJ2-5,TRBD2,.,TRBV4-1,CASSQDGGASGVQETQYF,TGCGCCAGCAGCCAAGACGGGGGTGCTAGCGGGGTTCAAGAGACCCAGTACTTC
TRBJ1-5,.,.,TRBV28,CASSLRVQPQHF,TGTGCCAGCAGTTTAAGGGTCCAGCCCCAGCATTTT
TRBJ1-2,TRBD1,.,TRBV29-1,CSVERSDRVGYTF,TGCAGCGTTGAAAGGTCGGACAGGGTTGGCTACACCTTC
TRBJ2-3,.,once,TRBV6-6,CASRSHRGGTDTQYF,TGTGCCAGCAGGAGCCATAGGGGAGGTACAGATACGCAGTATTTT
TRBJ1-2,TRBD1,.,TRBV7-2,CASKEYRGGPYGYTF,TGTGCCAGCAAGGAGTATCGAGGGGGCCCGTATGGCTACACCTTC
TRBJ2-7,.,.,TRBV6-6,CASRDIKAYEQYF,TGTGCCAGCAGAGACATTAAGGCATACGAGCAGTACTTC